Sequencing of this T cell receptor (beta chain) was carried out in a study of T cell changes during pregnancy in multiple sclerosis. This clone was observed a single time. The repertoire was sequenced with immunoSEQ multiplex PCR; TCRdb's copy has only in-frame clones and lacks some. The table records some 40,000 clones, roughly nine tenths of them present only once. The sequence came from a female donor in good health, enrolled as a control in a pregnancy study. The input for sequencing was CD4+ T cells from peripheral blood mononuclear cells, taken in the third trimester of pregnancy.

The CDR3 spells CASSQVRGKLFF. CDR3 nucleotide sequence: TGTGCCAGCAGTCAAGTAAGGGGAAAACTGTTTTTT. The chain links TRBV28 to TRBJ1-4, with D perhaps TRBD1 (5 bases). Germline CDR1 and CDR2: MDHEN and SYDVKM. The CDR3 has 12 amino acids. The germline V and J ends were trimmed by 5 bases and 10 bases, with 11 bases remaining between them.